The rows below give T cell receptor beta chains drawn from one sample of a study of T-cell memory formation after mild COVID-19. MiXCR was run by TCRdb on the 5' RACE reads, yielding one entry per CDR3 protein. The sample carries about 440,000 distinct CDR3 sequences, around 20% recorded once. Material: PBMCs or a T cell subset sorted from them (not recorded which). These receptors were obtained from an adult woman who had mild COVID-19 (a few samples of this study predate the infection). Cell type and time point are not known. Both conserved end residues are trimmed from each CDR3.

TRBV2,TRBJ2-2,ASSEALGVLQANTGELF
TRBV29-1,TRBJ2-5,SVGQETQY
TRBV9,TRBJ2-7,ASSPHGGDSISYEQY
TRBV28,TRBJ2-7,ASSLASSGSYEQY
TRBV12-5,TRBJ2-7,ASGLATSGSSDEQY
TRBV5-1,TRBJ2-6,ASSIREGATSGANVLT
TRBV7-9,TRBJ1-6,ASSSVTGGSSPLH
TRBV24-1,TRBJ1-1,ATSEHGNAEAF
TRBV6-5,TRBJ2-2,ASSKGSGLAGELF
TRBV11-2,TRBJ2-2,ASSLGRYRTEPYLNTGELF
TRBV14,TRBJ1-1,ASSQERQTEAF
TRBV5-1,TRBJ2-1,ASSSPGPGIDEQF
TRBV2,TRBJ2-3,ASSVLLTDTQY
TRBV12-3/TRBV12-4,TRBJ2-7,ASSPTGVAYEQY
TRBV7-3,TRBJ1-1,ASSLGAGRGRAEAF
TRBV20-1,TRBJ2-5,SASRRGRLKETQY
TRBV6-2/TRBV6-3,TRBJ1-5,ASSSLTLGLLKNQPQH
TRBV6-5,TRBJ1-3,ASRTTGNSGNTIY
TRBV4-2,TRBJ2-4,ASSQGPPELAKNIQY
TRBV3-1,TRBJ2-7,ASSLSAKVYEQY
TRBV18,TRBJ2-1,ASSPYGNKQF
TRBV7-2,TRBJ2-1,ASSEGNSYNEQF
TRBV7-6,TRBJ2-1,ASSLAGQGIEQF
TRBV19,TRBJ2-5,ASRTSASETQY
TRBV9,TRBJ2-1,ASSYRDYNEQF